These T cell receptor beta chains were read from a single sample in a study of cytomegalovirus exposure and HLA in healthy donors. The protocol was immunoSEQ multiplex PCR, while the TCRdb copy is restricted to in-frame clones and leaves out a portion. The repertoire consists of fewer than 100,000 clones, with approximately 95% occurring once and the leading ten covering roughly 2%. The sequencing sample was made of PBMCs. The source of these receptors is a young woman in good health and CMV-seronegative. The CDR3 runs from the conserved cysteine through the conserved F or W. A D gene is named only where the DNA matches it firmly. The size field is filled for only some rows; it gives once, few, many or a size class.

TRBJ2-3 | - | few | TRBV10-2 | TGCGCCAGCAGTGAGCGGGAGACAGATACGCAGTATTTT | CASSERETDTQYF
TRBJ1-5 | - | - | TRBV2 | TGTGCCAGCACTGCGCTCGCTTTCCAGCCCCAGCATTTT | CASTALAFQPQHF
TRBJ2-7 | TRBD2 | - | TRBV7-8 | TGTGCCAGCAGCCCCCGGAAGACTAGCGCCAACTACGAGCAGTACTTC | CASSPRKTSANYEQYF
TRBJ1-2 | - | - | TRBV11-2 | TGTGCCAGCAGCCCGAATCGAGGAAACTATGGCTACACCTTC | CASSPNRGNYGYTF
TRBJ2-7 | TRBD1 | - | TRBV11-3 | TGTGCCAGCAGCAAGGACAGGGATAACTACGAGCAGTACTTC | CASSKDRDNYEQYF
TRBJ1-5 | - | - | TRBV6-1 | TGTGCCAGCAGTGATTTTTGGCGGCTTAACCAGCCCCAGCATTTT | CASSDFWRLNQPQHF
TRBJ1-1 | - | - | TRBV4-1 | TGCGCCAGCAGCCAATACCTGGTGCTCCCACTCGGAGCTTTCTTT | CASSQYLVLPLGAFF
TRBJ2-7 | - | - | TRBV5-1 | TGCGCCAGCAGCTTGCTCGGGAATTACGAGCAGTACTTC | CASSLLGNYEQYF
TRBJ2-2 | - | - | TRBV27 | TGTGCCAGCAGTTTATATAGGAACACCGGGGAGCTGTTTTTT | CASSLYRNTGELFF
TRBJ1-2 | - | - | TRBV28 | TGTGCCAGCAGTTTGGCGACAGAAGTCTATGGCTACACCTTC | CASSLATEVYGYTF
TRBJ1-2 | TRBD1 | - | TRBV29-1 | TGCAGCGTTGCTAGGCAGGGGGCGCACGGCTATGGCTACACCTTC | CSVARQGAHGYGYTF
TRBJ2-3 | - | once | TRBV4-1 | TGCGCCAGCAGCCAAGGTCTAGGGGCAGATACGCAGTATTTT | CASSQGLGADTQYF
TRBJ2-7 | - | - | TRBV27 | TGTGCCAGCAGTCTTTCCAGTTTCTACGAGCAGTACTTC | CASSLSSFYEQYF
TRBJ2-3 | TRBD2 | - | TRBV7-9 | TGTGCCACCATATGGGCTAGCGGGATGTCACGCCCCACCACAGATACGCAGTATTTT | CATIWASGMSRPTTDTQYF
TRBJ2-3 | - | - | TRBV7-2 | TGTGCCAGCAGCTTAGTGGGCAGCTTGTACACAGATACGCAGTATTTT | CASSLVGSLYTDTQYF
TRBJ1-2 | TRBD1 | - | TRBV7-9 | TGTGCCAGCAGCTCAACAGGGGGCCTCCTCTATGGCTACACCTTC | CASSSTGGLLYGYTF
TRBJ2-1 | TRBD2 | - | TRBV28 | TGTGCCAGCACCCGAGCGGGAGGCGCCTACAATGAGCAGTTCTTC | CASTRAGGAYNEQFF
TRBJ2-7 | - | - | TRBV18 | TGTGCCAGCTCCCAGGGGCCCGCGTACGAGCAGTACTTC | CASSQGPAYEQYF